These T cell receptor beta chains were read from a single sample in a study of T cells in localized non-small cell lung cancer. The assay was immunoSEQ multiplex PCR, and TCRdb's table has in-frame clones only and misses some. The sample carries 26,000 or so clones, approximately 90% recorded once. The specimen was peripheral blood, collected before any cancer treatment. The receptors originated from a woman aged 18 to 55 with stage I lung adenocarcinoma. CDR3s include the opening cysteine and the closing phenylalanine or tryptophan. The order of the fields is V gene, D gene, clone size, J gene, CDR3 protein, CDR3 DNA. A D gene is named only where the DNA matches it firmly. Clone size is not always given. Where it is, it says once, few, many or a class for expanded clones.

v_gene: TRBV7-9
d_gene: TRBD1
abundance: NA
j_gene: TRBJ1-1
CDR3aa: CASSFRTGGNMNTEAFF
CDR3nt: TGTGCCAGCAGCTTCCGGACAGGGGGGAATATGAACACTGAAGCTTTCTTT

v_gene: TRBV5-4
d_gene: NA
abundance: NA
j_gene: TRBJ2-1
CDR3aa: CASSFRDYTYNEQFF
CDR3nt: TGTGCCAGCAGCTTCCGGGATTATACCTACAATGAGCAGTTCTTC

v_gene: TRBV5-1
d_gene: TRBD1
abundance: NA
j_gene: TRBJ2-2
CDR3aa: CASSFTGVNTGELFF
CDR3nt: TGCGCCAGCAGCTTCACAGGGGTCAACACCGGGGAGCTGTTTTTT

v_gene: TRBV5-1
d_gene: NA
abundance: NA
j_gene: TRBJ2-1
CDR3aa: CASSLQSGRSHNEQFF
CDR3nt: TGCGCCAGCAGCTTGCAAAGCGGGCGGTCCCACAATGAGCAGTTCTTC

v_gene: TRBV4-1
d_gene: NA
abundance: few
j_gene: TRBJ2-1
CDR3aa: CASREHQEGRDEQFF
CDR3nt: TGCGCCAGCAGGGAGCACCAGGAGGGGAGAGATGAGCAGTTCTTC

v_gene: TRBV19
d_gene: TRBD1
abundance: NA
j_gene: TRBJ2-1
CDR3aa: CASMKNRDRGYDEQFF
CDR3nt: TGTGCCAGTATGAAAAACCGGGACAGGGGATACGATGAGCAGTTCTTC

v_gene: TRBV7-2
d_gene: TRBD1
abundance: NA
j_gene: TRBJ1-5
CDR3aa: CASSKDRSNQPQHF
CDR3nt: TGTGCCAGCAGCAAGGACAGGAGCAATCAGCCCCAGCATTTT

v_gene: TRBV7-2
d_gene: TRBD1
abundance: NA
j_gene: TRBJ2-3
CDR3aa: CASSLVPEGQGTDTQYF
CDR3nt: TGTGCCAGCAGCTTAGTCCCCGAGGGACAGGGAACAGATACGCAGTATTTT

v_gene: TRBV25-1
d_gene: NA
abundance: NA
j_gene: TRBJ1-5
CDR3aa: CASSDTGGYQPQHF
CDR3nt: TGTGCCAGCAGTGACACGGGGGGATATCAGCCCCAGCATTTT

v_gene: TRBV18
d_gene: NA
abundance: NA
j_gene: TRBJ2-2
CDR3aa: CASSPSALLSGELFF
CDR3nt: TGTGCCAGCTCACCGTCGGCACTCCTCTCCGGGGAGCTGTTTTTT

v_gene: TRBV19
d_gene: TRBD2
abundance: NA
j_gene: TRBJ2-1
CDR3aa: CASSQPGLAVGNEQFF
CDR3nt: TGTGCCAGTAGTCAGCCGGGACTAGCGGTAGGAAATGAGCAGTTCTTC

v_gene: TRBV4-3
d_gene: TRBD2
abundance: once
j_gene: TRBJ2-2
CDR3aa: CASSPMSGRGTGELFF
CDR3nt: TGCGCCAGCAGCCCAATGAGCGGGAGAGGAACCGGGGAGCTGTTTTTT

v_gene: TRBV30
d_gene: NA
abundance: NA
j_gene: TRBJ1-1
CDR3aa: CAWRPGDTEAFF
CDR3nt: TGTGCCTGGCGCCCAGGGGACACTGAAGCTTTCTTT

v_gene: TRBV6-5
d_gene: NA
abundance: NA
j_gene: TRBJ2-2
CDR3aa: CASKPKRAAGELFF
CDR3nt: TGTGCCAGCAAACCCAAGCGGGCGGCCGGGGAGCTGTTTTTT

v_gene: TRBV5-1
d_gene: NA
abundance: NA
j_gene: TRBJ2-5
CDR3aa: CASSGERETQYF
CDR3nt: TGCGCCAGCAGCGGAGAGAGGGAGACCCAGTACTTC

v_gene: TRBV28
d_gene: NA
abundance: NA
j_gene: TRBJ1-4
CDR3aa: CASSLDYTNEKLFF
CDR3nt: TGTGCCAGCAGCCTAGACTATACTAATGAAAAACTGTTTTTT

v_gene: TRBV10-3
d_gene: NA
abundance: NA
j_gene: TRBJ1-5
CDR3aa: CAISEGGGTPQHF
CDR3nt: TGTGCCATCAGTGAAGGGGGTGGTACGCCCCAGCATTTT

v_gene: TRBV4-1
d_gene: NA
abundance: NA
j_gene: TRBJ1-1
CDR3aa: CASSQVGGSEAFF
CDR3nt: TGCGCCAGCAGCCAAGTAGGCGGCAGTGAAGCTTTCTTT

v_gene: TRBV18
d_gene: NA
abundance: NA
j_gene: TRBJ1-5
CDR3aa: CASSPRETNQPQHF
CDR3nt: TGTGCCAGCTCACCCAGGGAGACAAATCAGCCCCAGCATTTT

v_gene: TRBV5-4
d_gene: NA
abundance: NA
j_gene: TRBJ1-4
CDR3aa: CASSDHVGNEKLFF
CDR3nt: TGTGCCAGCAGCGACCATGTCGGTAATGAAAAACTGTTTTTT

v_gene: TRBV19
d_gene: TRBD1
abundance: few
j_gene: TRBJ1-5
CDR3aa: CASSNGQGLIQPQHF
CDR3nt: TGTGCCAGTAGTAATGGACAGGGACTTATTCAGCCCCAGCATTTT

v_gene: TRBV19
d_gene: NA
abundance: NA
j_gene: TRBJ2-6
CDR3aa: CASSIGFGSGANVLTF
CDR3nt: TGTGCCAGTAGTATAGGTTTCGGCTCTGGGGCCAACGTCCTGACTTTC

v_gene: TRBV7-8
d_gene: TRBD1
abundance: NA
j_gene: TRBJ1-2
CDR3aa: CASRTRLRDRGNPLRDGYTF
CDR3nt: TGTGCCAGCAGGACTCGCCTCCGGGACAGGGGAAACCCACTAAGGGATGGCTACACCTTC

v_gene: TRBV5-1
d_gene: NA
abundance: NA
j_gene: TRBJ2-7
CDR3aa: CASKSDGGEQYF
CDR3nt: TGCGCCAGCAAGTCCGACGGGGGCGAGCAGTACTTC

v_gene: TRBV9
d_gene: TRBD2
abundance: NA
j_gene: TRBJ2-5
CDR3aa: CASSFRDYDVGTQYF
CDR3nt: TGTGCCAGCAGCTTCCGGGACTATGATGTTGGGACCCAGTACTTC

v_gene: TRBV5-8
d_gene: NA
abundance: NA
j_gene: TRBJ2-7
CDR3aa: CASSPRHSYEQYF
CDR3nt: TGTGCCAGCTCCCCCCGTCACTCCTACGAGCAGTACTTC

v_gene: TRBV19
d_gene: TRBD2
abundance: NA
j_gene: TRBJ2-2
CDR3aa: CASRPSGRAHSGELFF
CDR3nt: TGTGCCAGTAGACCTAGCGGGAGGGCCCATAGCGGGGAGCTGTTTTTT

v_gene: TRBV29-1
d_gene: TRBD1
abundance: NA
j_gene: TRBJ1-1
CDR3aa: CSVGNRGTEAFF
CDR3nt: TGCAGCGTAGGGAACAGGGGGACTGAAGCTTTCTTT

v_gene: TRBV7-6
d_gene: TRBD2
abundance: NA
j_gene: TRBJ2-1
CDR3aa: CASSPRTSVYNEQFF
CDR3nt: TGTGCCAGCAGCCCGCGGACTAGCGTATACAATGAGCAGTTCTTC

v_gene: TRBV6-5
d_gene: NA
abundance: NA
j_gene: TRBJ1-1
CDR3aa: CASVGPPRTEAFF
CDR3nt: TGTGCCAGCGTTGGCCCTCCACGTACTGAAGCTTTCTTT

v_gene: TRBV13
d_gene: NA
abundance: once
j_gene: TRBJ2-2
CDR3aa: CASSVQGRAFTGELFF
CDR3nt: TGTGCCAGCAGCGTACAGGGCCGCGCCTTCACCGGGGAGCTGTTTTTT

v_gene: TRBV7-3
d_gene: TRBD2
abundance: NA
j_gene: TRBJ2-3
CDR3aa: CASSLPKGLAGTDTQYF
CDR3nt: TGTGCCAGCAGTTTACCCAAGGGACTAGCGGGCACAGATACGCAGTATTTT

v_gene: TRBV12-5
d_gene: TRBD2
abundance: NA
j_gene: TRBJ2-5
CDR3aa: CASGLVPDGTSVQETQYF
CDR3nt: TGTGCTAGTGGTTTGGTACCGGACGGGACTAGCGTCCAAGAGACCCAGTACTTC

v_gene: TRBV7-9
d_gene: NA
abundance: once
j_gene: TRBJ2-1
CDR3aa: CASSLASVGNEQFF
CDR3nt: TGTGCCAGCAGCTTAGCTTCGGTGGGCAATGAGCAGTTCTTC

v_gene: TRBV11-3
d_gene: NA
abundance: NA
j_gene: TRBJ2-1
CDR3aa: CASSLDGRPITYNEQFF
CDR3nt: TGTGCCAGCAGCTTAGATGGGCGGCCGATAACCTACAATGAGCAGTTCTTC

v_gene: TRBV30
d_gene: NA
abundance: NA
j_gene: TRBJ2-3
CDR3aa: CAWSFQRDTQYF
CDR3nt: TGTGCCTGGAGTTTTCAGCGGGATACGCAGTATTTT

v_gene: TRBV19
d_gene: TRBD1
abundance: NA
j_gene: TRBJ1-1
CDR3aa: CASTPGQLRMNTEAFF
CDR3nt: TGTGCCAGTACACCGGGACAGCTTCGCATGAACACTGAAGCTTTCTTT

v_gene: TRBV14
d_gene: NA
abundance: NA
j_gene: TRBJ1-1
CDR3aa: CASSSYGTEAFF
CDR3nt: TGTGCCAGCAGCTCTTACGGGACTGAAGCTTTCTTT

v_gene: TRBV19
d_gene: NA
abundance: NA
j_gene: TRBJ2-1
CDR3aa: CASKGKGPAFSNEQFF
CDR3nt: TGTGCCAGTAAGGGAAAGGGCCCGGCGTTCTCCAATGAGCAGTTCTTC

v_gene: TRBV29-1
d_gene: NA
abundance: NA
j_gene: TRBJ2-7
CDR3aa: CSVIFLAPGEQYF
CDR3nt: TGCAGCGTTATTTTCCTAGCGCCGGGGGAGCAGTACTTC